This T cell receptor beta chain was recovered during a study of blood T cell repertoires in COVID-19. Study background: Samples came from the United States, Italy and Spain, spanning acute and convalescent COVID-19. PBMCs, B-cell-depleted T cells, or T cells provided the cDNA or gDNA that made up the material.

The germline V gene encodes CDR1 MNHEY and CDR2 SMNVEV (reference sequence). V lost 0 bases to trimming and J lost 10 bases; unmatched junction nucleotides: 8. The CDR3 length is 16 residues. Original processing methods: Amplification of reference gene primers provided the estimated nucleated cell counts. Method: immunoSEQ multiplex PCR; TCRdb's copy keeps in-frame clones and lacks some. V, J and clone size were drawn from that table, and D and trimming were deduced from the DNA. The sample lists roughly 160,000 clones, approximately 86% seen once, with approximately 0.62% in the top ten. Seattle-derived patients entered the study during active infection and were followed longitudinally.

Sequencing was carried out using peripheral blood. This clonotype was obtained from a man in his sixties with COVID-19, enrolled during active disease. The gene calls are TRBV27 and TRBJ2-1; 11 bases are a match to TRBD2. CDR3 loop: CASSLSETSGIKEQFF. The DNA of the CDR3 is TGTGCCAGCAGTTTATCGGAGACTAGCGGGATTAAGGAGCAGTTCTTC.